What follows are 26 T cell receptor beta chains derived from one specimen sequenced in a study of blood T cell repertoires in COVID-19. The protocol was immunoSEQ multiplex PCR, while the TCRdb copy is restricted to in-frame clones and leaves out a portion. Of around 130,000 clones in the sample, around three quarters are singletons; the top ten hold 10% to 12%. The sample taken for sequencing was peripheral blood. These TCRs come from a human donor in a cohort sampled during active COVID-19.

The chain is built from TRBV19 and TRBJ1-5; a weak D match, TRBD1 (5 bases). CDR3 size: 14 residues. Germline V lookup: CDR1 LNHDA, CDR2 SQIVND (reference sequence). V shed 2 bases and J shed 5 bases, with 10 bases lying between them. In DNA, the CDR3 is TGTGCCAGTAGTATAAGGCAGGGTCATCAGCCCCAGCATTTT. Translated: CASSIRQGHQPQHF.

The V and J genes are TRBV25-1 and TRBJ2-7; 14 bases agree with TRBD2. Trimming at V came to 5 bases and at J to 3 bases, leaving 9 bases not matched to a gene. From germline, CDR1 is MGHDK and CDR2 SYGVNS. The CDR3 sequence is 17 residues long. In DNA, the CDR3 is TGTGCCAGCAGTTCGACTAGCGGGGGGGCGAGTAACTACGAGCAGTACTTC. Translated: CASSSTSGGASNYEQYF.

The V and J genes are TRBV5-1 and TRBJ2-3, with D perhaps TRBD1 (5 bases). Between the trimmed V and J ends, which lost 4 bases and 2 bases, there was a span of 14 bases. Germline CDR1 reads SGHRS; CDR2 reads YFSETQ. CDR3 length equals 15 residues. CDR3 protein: CASSPRQMTTDTQYF. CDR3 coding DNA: TGCGCCAGCAGCCCCCGACAGATGACCACAGATACGCAGTATTTT.

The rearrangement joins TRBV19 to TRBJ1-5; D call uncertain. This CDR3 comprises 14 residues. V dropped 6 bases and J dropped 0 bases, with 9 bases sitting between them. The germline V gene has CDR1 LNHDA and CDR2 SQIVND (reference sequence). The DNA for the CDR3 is TGTGCCAGTAGACGGAGTGATAGCAATCAGCCCCAGCATTTT. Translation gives CASRRSDSNQPQHF.

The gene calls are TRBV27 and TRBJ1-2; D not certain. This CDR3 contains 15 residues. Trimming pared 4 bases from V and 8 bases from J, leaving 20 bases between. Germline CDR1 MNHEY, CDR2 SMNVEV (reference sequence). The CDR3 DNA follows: TGTGCCAGCAGTTCTTCCCTTCGCCCCCGAGGGGGCTACACCTTC. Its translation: CASSSSLRPRGGYTF.

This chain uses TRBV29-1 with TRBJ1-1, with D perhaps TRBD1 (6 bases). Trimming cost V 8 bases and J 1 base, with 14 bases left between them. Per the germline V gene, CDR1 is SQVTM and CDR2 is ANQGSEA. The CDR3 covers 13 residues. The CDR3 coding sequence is TGCAGCTTGACACAGACAGGGAACACTGAAGCTTTCTTT. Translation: CSLTQTGNTEAFF.

CDR3 bases: TGTGCCAGCAGCCAGAATGCCTACGAGCAGTACTTC. Its protein product is CASSQNAYEQYF. This chain uses TRBV7-9 with TRBJ2-7; D not certain. The V end lost 5 bases, the J end lost 2 bases, and 7 bases lay between the germline ends. CDR3 length: 12 residues. CDR1 and CDR2 from the germline V gene are SEHNR and FQNEAQ (reference sequence).

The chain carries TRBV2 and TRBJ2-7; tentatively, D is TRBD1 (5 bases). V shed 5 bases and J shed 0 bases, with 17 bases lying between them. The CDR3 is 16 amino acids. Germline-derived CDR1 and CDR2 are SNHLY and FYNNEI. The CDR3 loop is CASSQETEKFSYEQYF. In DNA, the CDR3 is TGTGCCAGCAGTCAGGAGACAGAGAAATTCTCCTACGAGCAGTACTTC.

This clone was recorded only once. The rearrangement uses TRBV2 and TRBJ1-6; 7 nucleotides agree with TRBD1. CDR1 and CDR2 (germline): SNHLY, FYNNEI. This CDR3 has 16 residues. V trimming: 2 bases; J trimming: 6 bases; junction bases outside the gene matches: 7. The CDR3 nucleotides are TGTGCCAGCAGTGAACACGGAGGGGGCAGTAATTCACCCCTCCACTTT. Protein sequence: CASSEHGGGSNSPLHF.

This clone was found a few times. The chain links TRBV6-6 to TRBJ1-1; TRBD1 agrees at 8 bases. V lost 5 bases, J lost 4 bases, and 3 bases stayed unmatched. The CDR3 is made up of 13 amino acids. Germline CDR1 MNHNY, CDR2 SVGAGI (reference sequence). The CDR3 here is CASSGQGVTEAFF. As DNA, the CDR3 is TGTGCCAGCAGTGGACAGGGCGTCACTGAAGCTTTCTTT.

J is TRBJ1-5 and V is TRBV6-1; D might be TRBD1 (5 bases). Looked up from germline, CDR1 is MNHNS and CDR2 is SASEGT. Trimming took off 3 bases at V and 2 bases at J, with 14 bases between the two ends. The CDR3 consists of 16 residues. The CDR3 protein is CASSEQRPRGNQPQHF. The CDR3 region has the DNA TGTGCCAGCAGTGAGCAACGGCCCAGGGGCAATCAGCCCCAGCATTTT.

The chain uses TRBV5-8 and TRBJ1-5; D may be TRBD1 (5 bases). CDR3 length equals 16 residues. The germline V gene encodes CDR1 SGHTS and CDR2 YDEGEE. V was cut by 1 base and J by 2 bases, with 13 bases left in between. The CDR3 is CASSLWGTGGNQPQHF. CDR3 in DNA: TGTGCCAGCAGCTTGTGGGGAACAGGTGGCAATCAGCCCCAGCATTTT.

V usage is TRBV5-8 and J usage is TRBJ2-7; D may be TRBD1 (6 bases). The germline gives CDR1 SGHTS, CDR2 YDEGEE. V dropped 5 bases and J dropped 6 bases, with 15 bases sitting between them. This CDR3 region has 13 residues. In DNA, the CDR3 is TGTGCCAGCAGTTTGCAGGGGTTCAGCGAGCAGTACTTC. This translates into CASSLQGFSEQYF. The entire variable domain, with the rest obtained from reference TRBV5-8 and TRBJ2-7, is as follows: EAGVTQSPTHLIKTRGQQATLRCSPISGHTSVYWYQQALGLGLQFLLWYDEGEERNRGNFPPRFSGRQFPNYSSELNVNALELEDSALYLCASSLQGFSEQYFGPGTRLTVT.

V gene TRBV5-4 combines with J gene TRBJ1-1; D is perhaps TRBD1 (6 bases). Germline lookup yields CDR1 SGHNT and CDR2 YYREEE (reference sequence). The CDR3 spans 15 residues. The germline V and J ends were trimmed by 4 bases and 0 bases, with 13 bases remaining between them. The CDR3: CASSLPDRMNTEAFF. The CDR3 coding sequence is TGTGCCAGCAGCCTGCCTGACAGGATGAACACTGAAGCTTTCTTT.

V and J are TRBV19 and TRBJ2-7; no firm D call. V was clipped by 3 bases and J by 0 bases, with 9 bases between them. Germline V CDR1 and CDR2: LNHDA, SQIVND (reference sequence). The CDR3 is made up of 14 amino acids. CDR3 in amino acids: CASSIRGSSYEQYF. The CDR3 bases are TGTGCCAGTAGTATTAGAGGCAGCTCCTACGAGCAGTACTTC.

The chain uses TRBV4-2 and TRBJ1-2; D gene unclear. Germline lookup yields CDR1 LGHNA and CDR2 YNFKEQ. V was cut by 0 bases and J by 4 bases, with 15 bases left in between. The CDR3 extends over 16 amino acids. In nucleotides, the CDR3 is TGTGCCAGCAGCCAAGATGGAGGATATGTAAGCTATGGCTACACCTTC. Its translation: CASSQDGGYVSYGYTF.

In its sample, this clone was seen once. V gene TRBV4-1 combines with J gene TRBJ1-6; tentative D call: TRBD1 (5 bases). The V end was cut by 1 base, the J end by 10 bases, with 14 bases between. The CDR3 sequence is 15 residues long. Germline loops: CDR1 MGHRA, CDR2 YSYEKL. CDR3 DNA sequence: TGCGCCAGCAGCCAAGGACGGGGGGGGGAGTCACCCCTCCACTTT. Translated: CASSQGRGGESPLHF.

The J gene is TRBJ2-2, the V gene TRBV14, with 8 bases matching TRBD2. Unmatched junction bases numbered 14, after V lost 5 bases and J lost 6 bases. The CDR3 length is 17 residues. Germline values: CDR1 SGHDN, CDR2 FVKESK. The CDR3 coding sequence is TGTGCCAGCAGCTCCCGGGAGGGACTCCGCCTTCCCGGGGAGCTGTTTTTT. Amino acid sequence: CASSSREGLRLPGELFF. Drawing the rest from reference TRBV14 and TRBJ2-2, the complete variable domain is EAGVTQFPSHSVIEKGQTVTLRCDPISGHDNLYWYRRVMGKEIKFLLHFVKESKQDESGMPNNRFLAERTGGTYSTLKVQPAELEDSGVYFCASSSREGLRLPGELFFGEGSRLTVL.

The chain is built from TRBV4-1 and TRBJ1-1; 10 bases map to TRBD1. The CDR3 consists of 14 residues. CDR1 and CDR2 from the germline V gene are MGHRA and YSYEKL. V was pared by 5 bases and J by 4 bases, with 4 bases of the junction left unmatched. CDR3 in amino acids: CASSAGTGATEAFF. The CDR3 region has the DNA TGCGCCAGCAGCGCCGGGACAGGGGCCACTGAAGCTTTCTTT.

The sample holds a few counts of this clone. CDR3 DNA: TGTGCCAGCAGCTTAGCGGGCACCTACGAGCAGTACTTC. The encoded protein is CASSLAGTYEQYF. The rearrangement links TRBV7-9 to TRBJ2-7; D is unclear. CDR1 and CDR2 (germline): SEHNR, FQNEAQ (reference sequence). Trimming pared 0 bases from V and 2 bases from J, leaving 5 bases between. This CDR3 is 13 amino acids long.

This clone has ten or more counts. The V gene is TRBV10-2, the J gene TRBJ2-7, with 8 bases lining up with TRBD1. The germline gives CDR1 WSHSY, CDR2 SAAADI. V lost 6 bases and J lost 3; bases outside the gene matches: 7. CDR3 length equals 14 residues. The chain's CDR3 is CASSRGTGHYEQYF. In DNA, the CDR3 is TGCGCCAGCAGCCGGGGGACAGGCCACTACGAGCAGTACTTC.

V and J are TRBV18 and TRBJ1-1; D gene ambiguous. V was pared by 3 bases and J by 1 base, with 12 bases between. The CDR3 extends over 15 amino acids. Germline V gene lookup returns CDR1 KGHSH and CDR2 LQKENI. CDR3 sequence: CASSPLESGNTEAFF. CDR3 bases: TGTGCCAGCTCACCCCTCGAGAGCGGGAACACTGAAGCTTTCTTT.

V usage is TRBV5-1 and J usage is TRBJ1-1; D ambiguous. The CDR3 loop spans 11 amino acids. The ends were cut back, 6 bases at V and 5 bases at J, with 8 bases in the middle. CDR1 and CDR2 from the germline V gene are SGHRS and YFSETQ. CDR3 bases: TGCGCCAGCATTGAGGGTACTGAAGCTTTCTTT. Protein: CASIEGTEAFF.

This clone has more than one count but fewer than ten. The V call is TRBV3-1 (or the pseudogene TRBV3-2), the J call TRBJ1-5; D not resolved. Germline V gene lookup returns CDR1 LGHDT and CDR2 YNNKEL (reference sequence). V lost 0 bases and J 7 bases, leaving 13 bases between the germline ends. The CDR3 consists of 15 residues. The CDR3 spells CASSQEFGRGQPQHF. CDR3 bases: TGTGCCAGCAGCCAAGAGTTCGGAAGAGGGCAGCCCCAGCATTTT.

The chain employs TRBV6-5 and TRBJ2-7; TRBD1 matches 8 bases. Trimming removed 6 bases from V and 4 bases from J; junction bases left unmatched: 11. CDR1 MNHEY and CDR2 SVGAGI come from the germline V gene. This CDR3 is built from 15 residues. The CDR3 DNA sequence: TGTGCCAGCAGAGGACAGGGCCCTACTGCTTACGAGCAGTACTTC. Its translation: CASRGQGPTAYEQYF.

CDR3 sequence (DNA): TGTGCCACCAGCAGAGATCCGGGGGACTATGGCTACACCTTC. Its translation is CATSRDPGDYGYTF. The rearrangement links TRBV15 to TRBJ1-2; D is possibly TRBD1 (5 bases). V lost 0 bases and J lost 3, with 8 bases in between. Germline CDR1 reads LNHNV; CDR2 reads YYDKDF (reference sequence). This CDR3 has 14 amino acids.